This T cell receptor (beta chain) was captured by sequencing in a study of vaccination and CD4 T cells after COVID-19. Study at large: Each post-COVID sample was drawn after diagnosis, and the median interval was approximately 100 days (range 35 to 161). Post-vaccine sample collection happened at a median of 72 days after dose two, ranging 14 to 241.

Overall study results and limits: Rising from about 20 to 38, the median of SARS-CoV-2-reactive clonotypes did not change significantly.

The Oncomine TCR Beta short-read assay sequenced DNA from cultured CD4+ T cells. Cultured CD4+ T cells yielded the extracted genomic DNA. TCRdb processed the PCR reads anew with MiXCR; each CDR3 protein has one entry. The sample contains around 15,000 distinct CDR3 sequences, approximately 50% of which appear only once. This clonotype has just one count. The antigen remains unidentified. Treatment here: roughly 11-day PBMC culture with coronavirus spike peptide pools or control peptides (ViraFEST assay). This CDR3 has 14 amino acids. The V gene lost 5 bases and the J gene lost 2 bases, with 10 bases spanning the gap.

The source material was CD4+ T cells from blood, cultured in vitro, sampled before SARS-CoV-2 vaccination. This clonotype was obtained from a human donor who had recovered from COVID-19. The rearrangement uses TRBV12-3 or TRBV12-4 and TRBJ1-5; D is uncertain. Here the CDR3 reads CASSRSGGNQPQHF. CDR3 nucleotide sequence: TGTGCCAGCAGTCGTAGCGGGGGCAATCAGCCCCAGCATTTT.